The 3 T cell receptor beta chains given below trace back to one sample, sequenced in a study of identifying expanded T cells in peripheral blood. Produced via immunoSEQ multiplex PCR; TCRdb's table is partial and in-frame only. The sample lists some 95,000 clones, roughly 87% occurring once. Input material: blood. These receptors were collected from a person aged 18 to 70 in good health.

The chain has TRBV30 and TRBJ2-5; 10 bases are shared with TRBD2. Germline V CDR1 and CDR2: GTSNPN, SVGIG (reference sequence). The J segment lost 4 bases and the V segment lost 3 bases, leaving 5 bases of the junction unmatched. This CDR3 spans 14 amino acids. The CDR3 DNA is TGTGCCTGGAGGTTAGCGGGAGGAGGAGAGACCCAGTACTTC. It translates to CAWRLAGGGETQYF.

This sequence joins TRBV7-8 and TRBJ1-2; 9 bases align to TRBD1. The germline gives CDR1 SGHVS, CDR2 FQNEAQ. Trimming cost V 5 bases and J 5 bases; bases outside gene matches: 15. This CDR3 is built from 17 residues. CDR3 DNA sequence: TGTGCCAGCAGCATGGGACAGGGAAAGTCGATGTGGTATGGCTACACCTTC. It yields the protein CASSMGQGKSMWYGYTF.

This clone was seen a single time. V gene TRBV11-2 combines with J gene TRBJ1-1; D is uncertain. Germline assignment: CDR1 SGHAT and CDR2 FQNNGV. This CDR3 has 15 residues. Trimming cost V 2 bases and J 1 base, with 11 bases left between them. CDR3 protein: CASSLRDFKNTEAFF. The CDR3 nucleotides read TGTGCCAGCAGCTTACGCGACTTCAAGAACACTGAAGCTTTCTTT.